These T cell receptor beta chains were read from a single sample in a study of blood T cell repertoires in COVID-19. Using immunoSEQ multiplex PCR, the repertoire was profiled, and TCRdb retains in-frame clones only, with some absent. The data hold about 100,000 clones, with about 90% observed a single time. The sequencing input was peripheral blood. These TCRs come from a man between 45 and 60 years old with acute or convalescent COVID-19. Both conserved end residues are part of each CDR3. D genes are given only for firm matches.

NA TRBJ1-1 TRBV30 CAWNYANTEAFF TGTGCCTGGAACTATGCGAACACTGAAGCTTTCTTT
TRBD1 TRBJ1-3 TRBV7-8 CASSPKTGGSSGNTIYF TGTGCCAGCAGCCCCAAGACAGGGGGTAGCTCTGGAAACACCATATATTTT
TRBD1 TRBJ2-7 TRBV18 CASSPLGQAYEQYF TGTGCCAGCTCACCACTCGGACAGGCCTACGAGCAGTACTTC
NA TRBJ2-5 TRBV14 CASSQDFGHGGETQYF TGTGCCAGCAGCCAAGATTTTGGCCATGGAGGGGAGACCCAGTACTTC
TRBD2 TRBJ2-1 TRBV12-5 CASGFGVAGGNEQFF TGTGCTAGTGGTTTTGGGGTAGCGGGGGGGAATGAGCAGTTCTTC
NA TRBJ1-2 TRBV6-4 CASSDGRARRDGYTF TGTGCCAGCAGTGACGGCAGGGCAAGAAGGGATGGCTACACCTTC
TRBD2 TRBJ2-5 TRBV4-1 CASSKASGAQETQYF TGCGCCAGCAGTAAGGCTAGCGGGGCCCAAGAGACCCAGTACTTC
NA TRBJ2-1 TRBV21-1 CASTSDRFSNEQFF TGTGCCAGCACCAGTGACAGGTTTTCCAATGAGCAGTTCTTC
NA TRBJ2-5 TRBV7-6 CASSRGRQETQYF TGTGCCAGCAGCAGGGGCCGCCAAGAGACCCAGTACTTC
TRBD1 TRBJ2-1 TRBV11-2 CASSFSFRGSSYNEQFF TGTGCCAGCAGCTTTTCCTTCAGGGGGAGCTCCTACAATGAGCAGTTCTTC
TRBD1 TRBJ1-1 TRBV19 CASSPGTGRTEAFF TGTGCCAGTAGCCCCGGGACAGGAAGGACTGAAGCTTTCTTT
NA TRBJ2-6 TRBV28 CASSQRGGRHSGANVLTF TGTGCCAGCAGCCAAAGGGGGGGACGACACTCTGGGGCCAACGTCCTGACTTTC
TRBD1 TRBJ1-5 TRBV2 CASSGDRSNQPQHF TGTGCCAGCAGTGGGGACAGGTCTAATCAGCCCCAGCATTTT